Shown below are 15 T cell receptor beta chains from a single sample sequenced in a study of patients and donors after allogeneic stem cell transplantation. TCRdb processed the RT-PCR reads anew with MiXCR; each CDR3 protein has one entry. This sample has roughly 230,000 distinct CDR3 sequences, with about 14% found just once. The material sequenced was blood, either unsorted or a sorted T cell fraction (not recorded which). Source of these receptors: a human donor who was either an allogeneic HSCT recipient or a stem cell or donor lymphocyte infusion donor (not recorded which). It is not recorded whose cells these are; they may come from a transplant donor.

V gene TRBV5-1 combines with J gene TRBJ2-1, with D hard to call. Germline CDR1 and CDR2: SGHRS and YFSETQ. V was shortened by 0 bases and J by 5 bases, with 9 bases between the two germline ends. The CDR3 totals 14 residues. The CDR3 spells CASSLDGHNNEQFF. The DNA for the CDR3 is TGCGCCAGCAGCTTGGATGGGCACAACAATGAGCAGTTCTTC.

This chain connects TRBV5-1 to TRBJ2-3, with D possibly being TRBD2 (7 bases). This CDR3 comprises 15 residues. Germline V gives CDR1 SGHRS, CDR2 YFSETQ. V was clipped by 2 bases and J by 4 bases, with 14 bases between them. The CDR3 is CASSFGGPSSDTQYF. In DNA form, the CDR3 reads TGCGCCAGCAGCTTCGGGGGGCCATCATCAGATACGCAGTATTTT.

This chain connects TRBV3-1 to TRBJ2-1; 8 positions agree with TRBD2. The germline gives CDR1 LGHDT, CDR2 YNNKEL (reference sequence). This CDR3 is 15 amino acids long. V lost 7 bases to trimming and J lost 4 bases; unmatched junction nucleotides: 9. In DNA, the CDR3 is TGTGCCAGCACTCAGCGGGAGCGGTGGTACAATGAGCAGTTCTTC. Its protein is CASTQRERWYNEQFF.

Only a few counts were recorded for this clonotype. The V and J genes are TRBV6-1 and TRBJ2-1; TRBD1 matches 9 bases. The CDR3 has 19 amino acids. CDR1 is MNHNS and CDR2 is SASEGT in the germline V gene. J was trimmed by 0 bases and V by 7 bases; bases with no gene match: 16. This CDR3 reads CASKHPGQGMVSSYNEQFF. CDR3 sequence (DNA): TGTGCCAGCAAACATCCGGGACAGGGAATGGTAAGCTCCTACAATGAGCAGTTCTTC.

To note about this clonotype: This may arise from a read error, as a much more abundant clone is one base away. This chain connects TRBV2 to TRBJ2-3; TRBD2 matches at 11 bases. J gave up 1 base and V 10 bases, and 10 bases lay outside the gene matches. This CDR3 spans 16 amino acids. Per germline, CDR1 SNHLY and CDR2 FYNNEI. CDR3: CATRGTGLAGTDTQYF. The CDR3, as DNA: TGTGCCACCAGAGGGACGGGACTAGCGGGCACAGATACGCAGTATTTT.

Ten or more counts support this clonotype. The V call is TRBV7-9, the J call TRBJ2-1, with 10 nucleotides matching TRBD2. Germline CDR1 SEHNR, CDR2 FQNEAQ (reference sequence). V shed 7 bases, J shed 3 bases, and the junction held 6 bases outside the gene matches. The CDR3 loop spans 15 amino acids. This CDR3 is CASIVSGGVYNEQFF. In nucleotides, the CDR3 is TGTGCCAGCATCGTGAGCGGGGGGGTCTACAATGAGCAGTTCTTC.

This clonotype came up a few times. The chain couples TRBV6-5 to TRBJ1-2; TRBD1 matches 9 bases. The length of the CDR3 is 12 residues. CDR1 is MNHEY and CDR2 is SVGAGI in the germline V gene. V was pared by 7 bases and J by 8 bases, with 5 bases of the junction left unmatched. CDR3 in DNA: TGTGCCAGCACCAGACAGGGGGACGGCTACACCTTC. Protein sequence: CASTRQGDGYTF.

This clonotype was recorded at least ten times. The chain is built from TRBV19 and TRBJ1-4, with D possibly being TRBD1 (6 bases). There are 15 residues in the CDR3. The V end was cut by 9 bases, the J end by 5 bases, with 19 bases between. Germline CDR1 is LNHDA and CDR2 is SQIVND (reference sequence). CDR3 loop: CASNQRTVQNEKLFF. The CDR3 DNA reads as TGTGCCAGCAACCAACGGACAGTCCAGAATGAAAAACTGTTTTTT.

The V gene is TRBV28, the J gene TRBJ2-5; D is unresolved. V lost 6 bases and J 4 bases, leaving 21 bases between the germline ends. The CDR3 is made up of 16 amino acids. In germline, CDR1 is MDHEN, CDR2 SYDVKM. CDR3 nucleotides: TGTGCCAGCAGCCCAGACCCACCGGCCCCTGTAGAGACCCAGTACTTC. The encoded protein is CASSPDPPAPVETQYF.

This clonotype is deemed medium-sized (0.01 to 0.1%). This chain uses TRBV7-9 with TRBJ1-5; unclear D gene. The CDR3 totals 13 residues. V dropped 1 base and J dropped 7 bases, with 8 bases sitting between them. Germline CDR1 reads SEHNR; CDR2 reads FQNEAQ (reference sequence). This chain's CDR3 is CASSLVEGQPQHF. The CDR3, as DNA: TGTGCCAGCAGCTTAGTGGAGGGCCAGCCCCAGCATTTT.

As regards this clonotype: Just one base apart from a much larger clone, this may be a read error. The chain has TRBV7-2 and TRBJ1-3; D ambiguous. Trimming removed 5 bases at V and 3 bases at J, with 14 bases between. The CDR3 has 15 residues. CDR1 and CDR2 (germline): SGHTA, FQGNSA. In nucleotides, the CDR3 is TGTGCCAGCAGCCTCCAGACCTCCTATGGAAACACCATATATTTT. Translated, it gives CASSLQTSYGNTIYF.

The chain's CDR3 is CASSQGYANTQYF. CDR3 in DNA: TGTGCCAGCAGCCAAGGATACGCGAATACGCAGTATTTT. The chain has TRBV14 and TRBJ2-3; D remains unclear. The CDR3 consists of 13 residues. Trimming stripped 1 base from V and 7 bases from J, with 9 bases between. In germline, CDR1 is SGHDN, CDR2 FVKESK.

The V call is TRBV12-3 or TRBV12-4, the J call TRBJ1-1; D perhaps matches TRBD1 (5 bases). Deletions cut 7 bases from V and 1 base from J, with 16 bases between. The CDR3 sequence is 15 residues long. Here the CDR3 reads CASKQGGGANTEAFF. CDR3 DNA: TGTGCCAGCAAACAAGGCGGGGGAGCGAACACTGAAGCTTTCTTT.

V is TRBV20-1 and J is TRBJ2-3; D remains unclear. The CDR3 is made up of 13 amino acids. CDR1 is DFQATT and CDR2 is SNEGSKA in the germline V gene (reference sequence). The CDR3 bases are TGCAGCAATTTACTACCTAGCACAGATACGCAGTATTTT. Translating it yields CSNLLPSTDTQYF.

This chain uses TRBV19 with TRBJ2-7, with 9 bases lining up with TRBD1. The CDR3 is 14 amino acids. Germline V lookup: CDR1 LNHDA, CDR2 SQIVND (reference sequence). The J segment lost 4 bases and the V segment lost 5 bases, leaving 6 bases of the junction unmatched. The CDR3 coding sequence is TGTGCCAGTAGTGACTACAGGGGGCCGTACGAGCAGTACTTC. As protein: CASSDYRGPYEQYF.